Below, 27 T cell receptor beta chains from the same sample are listed, as sequenced in a study of cytomegalovirus exposure and HLA in healthy donors. Use of 60 Vbeta and 13 Jbeta primers characterized the PCR. The method was immunoSEQ multiplex PCR; TCRdb's version includes in-frame clones alone and lacks a portion of them. The sample lists about 180,000 clones, 82% occurring once. Material: PBMCs. These receptors were collected from a man aged 40-49 years in good health and CMV-seronegative.

J is TRBJ2-7 and V is TRBV7-3, with TRBD1 matching over 7 bases. The length of the CDR3 is 15 residues. Germline V lookup: CDR1 SGHTA, CDR2 FQGTGA. Trimming removed 2 bases from V and 1 base from J; junction bases left unmatched: 5. This CDR3 is CASSLDRVRSYEQYF. DNA of the CDR3: TGTGCCAGCAGCTTAGACAGGGTTAGGTCCTACGAGCAGTACTTC.

The chain joins TRBV18 to TRBJ1-2; D gene ambiguous. Germline CDR1 and CDR2: KGHSH and LQKENI. The V and J ends lost 4 bases and 6 bases respectively, with 21 bases between them. The CDR3 length is 16 residues. DNA of the CDR3: TGTGCCAGCTCACGAGGCTTGAGGGAGAACTCGAATGGCTACACCTTC. Its translation is CASSRGLRENSNGYTF.

The V call is TRBV30, the J call TRBJ1-2; D is unclear. The CDR3 sequence is 14 residues long. Between the trimmed V and J ends, which lost 4 bases and 0 bases, there was a span of 12 bases. Per germline, CDR1 GTSNPN and CDR2 SVGIG (reference sequence). The CDR3 region has the DNA TGTGCCTGGAACGGGAGAGAAGCTAACTATGGCTACACCTTC. Translation: CAWNGREANYGYTF.

In DNA, the CDR3 is TGCGCCAGCAAACAGGTCAACATGAACACTGAAGCTTTCTTT. This gives the protein CASKQVNMNTEAFF. The chain carries TRBV5-1 and TRBJ1-1; the D gene is possibly TRBD1 (5 bases). Deletions cut 6 bases from V and 0 bases from J, with 12 bases between. Germline CDR1 reads SGHRS; CDR2 reads YFSETQ. The CDR3 is 14 residues long.

V is TRBV28 and J is TRBJ2-7, with 9 bases matching TRBD1. The CDR3 is 13 residues long. J was trimmed by 3 bases and V by 3 bases; bases with no gene match: 0. The germline CDR1 and CDR2 sequences are MDHEN and SYDVKM. The CDR3 DNA sequence: TGTGCCAGCAGTTTGGGACAGGGCTACGAGCAGTACTTC. Translated, it gives CASSLGQGYEQYF. Together with reference TRBV28 and TRBJ2-7, the CDR3 gives the full variable domain: DVKVTQSSRYLVKRTGEKVFLECVQDMDHENMFWYRQDPGLGLRLIYFSYDVKMKEKGDIPEGYSVSREKKERFSLILESASTNQTSMYLCASSLGQGYEQYFGPGTRLTVT.

A few counts support this clone. The V call is TRBV7-3, the J call TRBJ2-3; 8 bases line up with TRBD2. V gave up 2 bases and J gave up 5 bases; unmatched junction bases: 6. The CDR3 is made up of 15 amino acids. CDR1 is SGHTA and CDR2 is FQGTGA in the germline V gene. CDR3 in amino acids: CASSLAYRGGDTQYF. The DNA for the CDR3 is TGTGCCAGCAGCTTAGCCTACCGGGGGGGAGATACGCAGTATTTT.

The table lists this clone with a count of one. V and J are TRBV30 and TRBJ2-2, with 9 nucleotides matching TRBD2. Germline V gene sequence: CDR1 GTSNPN, CDR2 SVGIG (reference sequence). The V segment lost 5 bases and the J segment 1 base; nucleotides outside the gene matches: 5. The CDR3 length is 15 residues. As DNA, the CDR3 is TGTGCCTGGCTAGGGACTAGCTGGAACACCGGGGAGCTGTTTTTT. It is translated as CAWLGTSWNTGELFF.

This clone was seen only once. J is TRBJ2-3 and V is TRBV4-1; TRBD1 matches 7 bases. Germline V CDR1 and CDR2: MGHRA, YSYEKL. CDR3 length: 17 amino acids. Trimming removed 1 base from V and 4 bases from J; junction bases left unmatched: 11. CDR3 DNA: TGCGCCAGCAGCCAAGGACCGGGACAGTGGGGCGCAGATACGCAGTATTTT. Amino acid sequence: CASSQGPGQWGADTQYF.

The CDR3 DNA reads TGTGCCAGCAGCCCCCACCCCGGGACTGTCTCCTACGAGCAGTACTTC. Its translation is CASSPHPGTVSYEQYF. V gene TRBV9 combines with J gene TRBJ2-7, with a weak D call TRBD2 (6 bases). Germline V gene sequence: CDR1 SGDLS, CDR2 YYNGEE. The CDR3 consists of 16 residues. V was trimmed by 4 bases and J by 0 bases, leaving 17 bases between them.

This clone was seen only a few times. The CDR3, as DNA: TGTGCCAGCAGCGTAGTAGCGGGGAAGGTGGAGACCCAGTACTTC. As protein: CASSVVAGKVETQYF. The rearrangement links TRBV9 to TRBJ2-5, with TRBD2 matching 8 bases. CDR3 length: 15 amino acids. V lost 0 bases and J lost 5; bases outside the gene matches: 6. Looked up from germline, CDR1 is SGDLS and CDR2 is YYNGEE.

V is TRBV4-3 and J is TRBJ2-2, with 7 bases fitting TRBD2. CDR1 LGHNA and CDR2 YSLEER come from the germline V gene. Unmatched junction bases numbered 10, after V lost 8 bases and J lost 1 base. The CDR3 contains 16 residues. The CDR3: CASRLGASGNTGELFF. The CDR3 DNA reads as TGCGCCAGCCGCCTCGGAGCTAGCGGGAACACCGGGGAGCTGTTTTTT.

This sequence joins TRBV7-3 and TRBJ1-2, with D unclear. V shed 5 bases and J shed 4 bases, with 20 bases lying between them. The V gene's germline CDR1 is SGHTA and CDR2 FQGTGA. The length of the CDR3 is 16 residues. CDR3 bases: TGTGCCAGCAGCCCTCAAGCGGGCGCAGCCCTCTATGGCTACACCTTC. Translated, it gives CASSPQAGAALYGYTF.

This clone was observed a few times. The chain uses TRBV13 and TRBJ2-3, with D tentatively TRBD2 (6 bases). Between the trimmed V and J ends, which lost 5 bases and 4 bases, there was a span of 13 bases. This CDR3 spans 14 amino acids. Germline-derived CDR1 and CDR2 are PRHDT and FYEKMQ (reference sequence). The CDR3 DNA reads as TGTGCCAGCAGCCCCCGAGGGGAGGCAGATACGCAGTATTTT. It yields the protein CASSPRGEADTQYF.

This clone turned up a few times. V and J are TRBV7-2 and TRBJ2-5; the D gene is possibly TRBD1 (6 bases). Germline V gives CDR1 SGHTA, CDR2 FQGNSA. V lost 1 base to trimming and J lost 1 base, with 10 bases between them. The CDR3 is 15 amino acids. CDR3 nucleotide sequence: TGTGCCAGCAGCTTAGGACAGGACTTCCAAGAGACCCAGTACTTC. It translates to CASSLGQDFQETQYF.

This sequence joins TRBV9 and TRBJ2-5, with 8 positions matching TRBD1. Germline CDR1 and CDR2: SGDLS and YYNGEE. V lost 4 bases and J lost 2; bases outside the gene matches: 10. The CDR3 runs to 16 residues. CDR3 sequence: CASSSSTGDFQETQYF. The DNA for the CDR3 is TGTGCCAGCAGCTCCTCGACAGGGGACTTTCAAGAGACCCAGTACTTC.

V and J are TRBV23-1 and TRBJ2-1; TRBD2 is a possible D gene (5 bases). TRBV23-1 is identified as an open reading frame with a role that is uncertain. CDR3 length equals 15 residues. The V and J ends lost 3 bases and 2 bases respectively, with 11 bases between them. The CDR3 is CASSHLGLTYNEQFF. Written as DNA, the CDR3 is TGCGCCAGCAGTCACCTAGGACTGACCTACAATGAGCAGTTCTTC.

This clone has just one count. The chain employs TRBV28 and TRBJ2-7; 8 bases agree with TRBD2. Germline V gives CDR1 MDHEN, CDR2 SYDVKM. V dropped 7 bases and J dropped 7; count of bases not matched to a gene: 3. The CDR3 covers 11 residues. The chain's CDR3 is CASNGGGEQYF. The CDR3, as DNA: TGTGCCAGCAATGGCGGGGGGGAGCAGTACTTC.

This chain uses TRBV2 with TRBJ2-1; TRBD1 is a possible D gene (5 bases). V was pared by 8 bases and J by 3 bases, with 20 bases between. The CDR3 is 16 residues long. Germline V gene data show CDR1 as SNHLY and CDR2 as FYNNEI. CDR3 in amino acids: CASARRGGEIYNEQFF. In nucleotides, the CDR3 is TGTGCCAGCGCTAGAAGGGGTGGAGAAATCTACAATGAGCAGTTCTTC.

This clone was detected once. This sequence joins TRBV5-4 and TRBJ1-2; 10 positions match TRBD1. The CDR3 spans 19 residues. CDR1 and CDR2 from the germline V gene are SGHNT and YYREEE (reference sequence). Trimming at V came to 4 bases and at J to 4 bases, leaving 19 bases not matched to a gene. The CDR3 spells CASSAAPPGTGAGGYGYTF. Here the CDR3 DNA reads TGTGCCAGCAGCGCCGCCCCCCCCGGGACAGGGGCAGGGGGCTATGGCTACACCTTC.

The gene calls are TRBV5-1 and TRBJ1-2, with 8 bases that match TRBD1. CDR1 SGHRS and CDR2 YFSETQ come from the germline V gene. V shed 0 bases and J 7 bases; nucleotides not matched to a gene: 5. This CDR3 contains 14 residues. The CDR3 DNA is TGCGCCAGCAGCTTGGACGGCAGGGGGCCTGGCTACACCTTC. The encoded protein is CASSLDGRGPGYTF.

The gene calls are TRBV2 and TRBJ2-5, with 7 bases aligning to TRBD2. Germline V gene sequence: CDR1 SNHLY, CDR2 FYNNEI. Germline trimming cut 7 bases from V and 4 bases from J; bases unmatched to any gene: 9. This CDR3 contains 14 residues. This CDR3 reads CASTRDSGGETQYF. The DNA of the CDR3 is TGTGCCAGCACCCGGGACTCGGGAGGAGAGACCCAGTACTTC.

In this sample, this clone turned up a few times. The chain employs TRBV6-6 and TRBJ1-4, with D possibly matching TRBD1 (6 bases). The V gene's germline CDR1 is MNHNY and CDR2 SVGAGI (reference sequence). Trimming removed 6 bases at V and 7 bases at J, with 18 bases between. This CDR3 has 15 amino acids. DNA of the CDR3: TGTGCCAGCAGCGCCGGGACACCCGCCCCTGAAAAACTGTTTTTT. Translation: CASSAGTPAPEKLFF.

This clone came up a few times. This chain links TRBV18 with TRBJ2-5, with 7 bases matching TRBD2. Per the germline V gene, CDR1 is KGHSH and CDR2 is LQKENI. The CDR3 runs 13 residues. V shed 2 bases and J 5 bases; nucleotides not matched to a gene: 2. This chain's CDR3 is CASSPWGGETQYF. The CDR3 nucleotides are TGTGCCAGCTCACCATGGGGAGGGGAGACCCAGTACTTC. The entire variable domain, with the rest obtained from reference TRBV18 and TRBJ2-5, is as follows: NAGVMQNPRHLVRRRGQEARLRCSPMKGHSHVYWYRQLPEEGLKFMVYLQKENIIDESGMPKERFSAEFPKEGPSILRIQQVVRGDSAAYFCASSPWGGETQYFGPGTRLLVL.

The CDR3 sequence: CASSLAEQWAYNEQFF. In DNA form, the CDR3 reads TGCGCCAGCAGCTTGGCCGAACAATGGGCTTACAATGAGCAGTTCTTC. V usage is TRBV5-1 and J usage is TRBJ2-1; the D is unclear. Germline values: CDR1 SGHRS, CDR2 YFSETQ. The CDR3 has 16 residues. The V end lost 0 bases, the J end lost 4 bases, and 14 bases lay between the germline ends.

The chain is built from TRBV9 and TRBJ1-3, with TRBD1 matching over 8 bases. CDR1 and CDR2 (germline): SGDLS, YYNGEE. The CDR3 covers 14 residues. V dropped 4 bases and J dropped 8; count of bases not matched to a gene: 8. CDR3 nucleotides: TGTGCCAGCAGCCCCCGGACAGGGAGGGACACCATATATTTT. Its protein product is CASSPRTGRDTIYF.

The CDR3 coding sequence is TGTGCCAGCCGGCTAGCGGGAGAAAACATTCAGTACTTC. The encoded protein is CASRLAGENIQYF. The rearrangement links TRBV6-1 to TRBJ2-4, with TRBD2 matching over 10 bases. Trimming removed 8 bases from V and 5 bases from J; junction bases left unmatched: 3. The germline V gene has CDR1 MNHNS and CDR2 SASEGT. This CDR3 contains 13 residues.

The rearrangement joins TRBV19 to TRBJ1-2; 8 nucleotides match TRBD1. Unmatched junction bases numbered 7, after V lost 6 bases and J lost 1 base. CDR1 and CDR2 (germline): LNHDA, SQIVND (reference sequence). The CDR3 consists of 15 residues. The CDR3 is CASSSRTGGNYGYTF. The CDR3 DNA is TGTGCCAGTAGCAGCCGAACAGGGGGTAACTATGGCTACACCTTC.